The T cell receptor beta chain described here comes from a study of T cells in Graves' hyperthyroidism and ophthalmopathy. The CDR3 runs to 14 residues. The V end was cut by 8 bases, the J end by 4 bases, with 17 bases between. This clonotype has ten or more counts. The investigators amplified TCR beta CDR3 regions from RNA transcripts. A first-round RT-PCR of the TCR CDR3 used the HTBI primer set. TCRdb re-called the multiplex PCR reads through MiXCR, storing one row per CDR3 protein. This table has roughly 570,000 distinct CDR3 sequences, around 42% appearing once. The sequenced sample was peripheral blood or thyroid tissue (not recorded which). This sequence originates from a woman aged 18-35 years with Graves' hyperthyroidism. The J gene is TRBJ1-1, the V gene TRBV12-3 or TRBV12-4; tentatively, D is TRBD1 (5 bases). CDR3 DNA: TGTGCCAGCGCACCTCAGGGCAGCACCACTGAAGCTTTCTTT. Protein product: CASAPQGSTTEAFF.